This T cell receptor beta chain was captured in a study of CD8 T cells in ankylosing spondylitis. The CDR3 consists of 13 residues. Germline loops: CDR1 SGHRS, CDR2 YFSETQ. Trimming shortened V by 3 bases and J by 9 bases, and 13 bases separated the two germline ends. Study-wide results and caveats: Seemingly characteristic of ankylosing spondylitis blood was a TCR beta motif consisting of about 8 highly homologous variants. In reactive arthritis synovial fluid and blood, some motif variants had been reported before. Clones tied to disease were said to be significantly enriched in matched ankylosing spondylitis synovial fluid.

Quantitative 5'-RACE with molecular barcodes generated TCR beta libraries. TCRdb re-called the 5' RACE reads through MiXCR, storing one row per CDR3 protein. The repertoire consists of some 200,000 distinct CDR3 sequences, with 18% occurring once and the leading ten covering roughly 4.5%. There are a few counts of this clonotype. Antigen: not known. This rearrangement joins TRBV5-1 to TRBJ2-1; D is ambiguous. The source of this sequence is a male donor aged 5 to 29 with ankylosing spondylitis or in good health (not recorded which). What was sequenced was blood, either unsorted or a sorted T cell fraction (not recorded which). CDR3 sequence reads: CASSYNPKAEQFF. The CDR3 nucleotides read TGCGCCAGCAGCTACAATCCGAAGGCTGAGCAGTTCTTC.